A single sample gave rise to the 10 T cell receptor beta chains below, sequenced in a study of T cell repertoires in cytomegalovirus infection. Each CDR3 protein gets one entry after TCRdb re-called the reads with MiXCR. This sample has roughly 230,000 distinct CDR3 sequences, with about a sixth found just once. Sequenced material: CD8+ T cells from PBMCs. Source of these receptors: a human donor in good health (CMV status not recorded). Some clones in this sample may be carry-over from other donors' samples.

As for this clonotype: A much larger clone lies one base from this, so it may be a read error. Because it lacks the conserved phenylalanine or tryptophan at the end, this CDR3 is likely a read error. This sequence joins TRBV7-2 and TRBJ2-7; D gene unclear. From germline, CDR1 is SGHTA and CDR2 FQGNSA. Trimming removed 5 bases at V and 7 bases at J, with 15 bases between. The CDR3 has 13 residues. CDR3 protein: CASSPPYPLEQYY. DNA for the CDR3: TGTGCCAGCAGCCCCCCATACCCGCTGGAGCAGTACTAC.

This clonotype was seen repeatedly, ten times or more. The CDR3 coding sequence is TGTGCCAGCAGCCCGGGACGGATGACACAAGAGACCCAGTACTTC. Translated, it gives CASSPGRMTQETQYF. The rearrangement links TRBV6-1 to TRBJ2-5; possibly TRBD1 or TRBD2 for D (5 bases each). Deletions cut 6 bases from V and 2 bases from J, with 16 bases between. This CDR3 is built from 15 residues. Germline V gene data show CDR1 as MNHNS and CDR2 as SASEGT.

The CDR3 spells CASSYGQGLEAFF. The CDR3, as DNA: TGTGCCAGCAGTTACGGACAGGGATTAGAAGCTTTCTTT. The chain employs TRBV6-2 or TRBV6-3 and TRBJ1-1; TRBD1 matches at 8 bases. The length of the CDR3 is 13 residues. The J segment lost 8 bases and the V segment lost 2 bases, leaving 4 bases of the junction unmatched. The germline V gene has CDR1 MNHEY and CDR2 SVGEGT.

The rearrangement links TRBV7-9 to TRBJ2-5, with D possibly being TRBD2 (6 bases). This CDR3 contains 16 residues. V lost 5 bases to trimming and J lost 2 bases, with 18 bases between them. The germline CDR1 and CDR2 sequences are SEHNR and FQNEAQ (reference sequence). CDR3 residues: CASSHDGEAVQETQYF. The CDR3 coding sequence is TGTGCCAGCAGCCATGACGGGGAGGCAGTACAAGAGACCCAGTACTTC.

The chain is built from TRBV2 and TRBJ1-3; tentative D call: TRBD1 (6 bases). The CDR3 extends over 16 amino acids. The germline V gene encodes CDR1 SNHLY and CDR2 FYNNEI. V gave up 2 bases and J gave up 0 bases, with 11 bases separating them. Here the CDR3 reads CASSEHGQSSGNTIYF. The CDR3 DNA follows: TGTGCCAGCAGTGAACACGGACAGAGCTCTGGAAACACCATATATTTT.

This clonotype came up a few times. The rearrangement joins TRBV20-1 to TRBJ2-7; D might be TRBD2 (6 bases). The germline gives CDR1 DFQATT, CDR2 SNEGSKA (reference sequence). The CDR3 extends over 15 amino acids. Trimming removed 2 bases at V and 2 bases at J, with 16 bases between. The CDR3 reads CSARPAAGVTYEQYF. The DNA of the CDR3 is TGCAGTGCTAGACCCGCAGCGGGTGTTACCTACGAGCAGTACTTC.

This clonotype was seen a few times. This chain connects TRBV4-1 to TRBJ2-7; D unresolved. The CDR3 length is 18 residues. The germline V and J ends were trimmed by 1 base and 2 bases, with 21 bases remaining between them. Germline V gene sequence: CDR1 MGHRA, CDR2 YSYEKL. The CDR3 region is CASSQGPIRSTLPYEQYF. For the CDR3, the DNA is TGCGCCAGCAGCCAAGGACCAATTCGGTCCACCCTCCCCTACGAGCAGTACTTC.

There are many counts of this clonotype. The chain joins TRBV12-3 or TRBV12-4 to TRBJ2-3, with D perhaps matching TRBD2 (6 bases). The CDR3 consists of 15 residues. V was cut by 6 bases and J by 0 bases, with 13 bases left in between. In nucleotides, the CDR3 is TGTGCCAGCAGCAACGGGGGAACCAGCACAGATACGCAGTATTTT. This gives the protein CASSNGGTSTDTQYF.

This clonotype was seen at least ten times. The V call is TRBV7-8, the J call TRBJ1-2; unclear D gene. The V end was cut by 1 base, the J end by 6 bases, with 9 bases between. Per the germline V gene, CDR1 is SGHVS and CDR2 is FQNEAQ. The CDR3 sequence is 13 residues long. This CDR3 is CASSLGEGHGYTF. The DNA for the CDR3 is TGTGCCAGCAGCTTAGGCGAAGGGCATGGCTACACCTTC.

This clonotype came up many times. This rearrangement joins TRBV7-9 to TRBJ1-1; D not certain. Germline lookup yields CDR1 SEHNR and CDR2 FQNEAQ (reference sequence). CDR3 length: 12 residues. Trimming left V 6 bases short and J 5 bases short, with 10 bases between. CDR3 sequence reads: CASRPTGTEAFF. The DNA of the CDR3 is TGTGCCAGCAGGCCAACTGGAACTGAAGCTTTCTTT.